Shown below are 2 T cell receptor beta chains from a single sample sequenced in a study of blood T cells in healthy people across ages. Alongside a J-beta primer mix, a sample-barcoded 5' primer served in a second PCR lasting roughly 7 to 11 cycles. TCRdb processed the 5' RACE reads anew with MiXCR; each CDR3 protein has one entry. The sample has 1.5 million to 1.9 million distinct CDR3 sequences, 35% to 45% seen once. Source material: blood. The receptors originated from a woman in her late teens or twenties in good health.

The J gene is TRBJ2-2, the V gene TRBV4-2; either TRBD1 or TRBD2 may supply D (6 bases each). This CDR3 has 15 residues. Trimming pared 0 bases from V and 7 bases from J, leaving 12 bases between. Germline V gives CDR1 LGHNA, CDR2 YNFKEQ. The CDR3 nucleotides are TGTGCCAGCAGCCAAGATCGGGGGCAGGGCGGGGAGCTGTTTTTT. Translation gives CASSQDRGQGGELFF.

This clonotype showed up just a few times. V gene TRBV7-2 combines with J gene TRBJ2-1; D remains unclear. The CDR3 consists of 12 residues. Germline assignment: CDR1 SGHTA and CDR2 FQGNSA. V was pared by 4 bases and J by 9 bases, with 10 bases between. CDR3 sequence: CASSSVTTEQFF. In DNA form, the CDR3 reads TGTGCCAGCAGCTCTGTAACGACTGAGCAGTTCTTC.